The 25 T cell receptor beta chains in this list originate from one sample, sequenced in a study of long-term antiretroviral therapy in people with HIV. A v3.0 immunoSEQ assay was performed at survey level. Repertoires were generated with immunoSEQ multiplex PCR, while TCRdb's copy carries only in-frame clones and drops some. The profile shows about 20,000 clones, roughly 84% of them singletons. Source: unsorted PBMCs, taken 2.3 to 2.5 years after starting antiretroviral therapy. The receptors originated from a man aged 40-50 years with HIV.

V is TRBV6-5 and J is TRBJ1-4, with 8 bases that match TRBD1. The CDR3 loop spans 15 amino acids. V shed 5 bases, J shed 6 bases, and the junction held 8 bases outside the gene matches. Germline V gene lookup returns CDR1 MNHEY and CDR2 SVGAGI. The chain's CDR3 is CASSTPGGGDEKLFF. As DNA, the CDR3 is TGTGCCAGCAGTACGCCAGGGGGCGGGGATGAAAAACTGTTTTTT.

The chain uses TRBV7-8 and TRBJ2-7, with 7 bases lining up with TRBD2. The CDR3 covers 14 residues. Germline V gives CDR1 SGHVS, CDR2 FQNEAQ. V dropped 0 bases and J dropped 5; count of bases not matched to a gene: 4. CDR3 residues: CASSLAGGSHEQYF. The DNA of the CDR3 is TGTGCCAGCAGCTTAGCGGGAGGGAGCCACGAGCAGTACTTC.

V and J are TRBV11-3 and TRBJ2-1, with a weak D call TRBD2 (6 bases). V dropped 1 base and J dropped 9 bases, with 16 bases sitting between them. This CDR3 contains 15 residues. The germline CDR1 and CDR2 sequences are SGHNT and YENEEA. The CDR3 DNA is TGTGCCAGCAGCTTAGTATCCGACTCGGGGGTTGAGCAGTTCTTC. Its protein is CASSLVSDSGVEQFF.

The V gene is TRBV7-9, the J gene TRBJ1-6; D unresolved. There are 13 residues in the CDR3. CDR1 and CDR2 from the germline V gene are SEHNR and FQNEAQ (reference sequence). Trimming took 6 bases from V and 8 from J, leaving 11 bases between them. The CDR3 reads CASRWALDSPLHF. In nucleotides, the CDR3 is TGTGCCAGCAGATGGGCACTGGATTCACCCCTCCACTTT.

The chain uses TRBV28 and TRBJ2-1; D might be TRBD1 (7 bases). The CDR3 contains 14 residues. Germline assignment: CDR1 MDHEN and CDR2 SYDVKM. Deletions cut 8 bases from V and 3 bases from J, with 14 bases between. The CDR3 DNA is TGTGCCAGCTTTGGCGGGACAGTCTACAATGAGCAGTTCTTC. The encoded protein is CASFGGTVYNEQFF. Drawing the rest from reference TRBV28 and TRBJ2-1, the complete variable domain is DVKVTQSSRYLVKRTGEKVFLECVQDMDHENMFWYRQDPGLGLRLIYFSYDVKMKEKGDIPEGYSVSREKKERFSLILESASTNQTSMYLCASFGGTVYNEQFFGPGTRLTVL.

The chain uses TRBV5-6 and TRBJ1-5; possible D gene TRBD1, 5 bases. Per germline, CDR1 SGHDT and CDR2 YYEEEE. The CDR3 loop spans 14 amino acids. The V end lost 4 bases, the J end lost 4 bases, and 12 bases lay between the germline ends. CDR3 coding DNA: TGTGCCAGCAGCGAGAGCGGGGCAAATCAGCCCCAGCATTTT. Residues: CASSESGANQPQHF. The whole variable domain, filled in from reference TRBV5-6 and TRBJ1-5, reads DAGVTQSPTHLIKTRGQQVTLRCSPKSGHDTVSWYQQALGQGPQFIFQYYEEEERQRGNFPDRFSGHQFPNYSSELNVNALLLGDSALYLCASSESGANQPQHFGDGTRLSIL.

The chain employs TRBV4-3 and TRBJ1-2, with 10 bases fitting TRBD1. The germline V gene has CDR1 LGHNA and CDR2 YSLEER. V lost 4 bases to trimming and J lost 4 bases; unmatched junction nucleotides: 3. The CDR3 is 14 residues long. For the CDR3, the DNA is TGCGCCAGCAGCCGGGACAGGGGCTCCTATGGCTACACCTTC. This gives the protein CASSRDRGSYGYTF.

V usage is TRBV6-1 and J usage is TRBJ2-7, with D unclear. CDR1 MNHNS and CDR2 SASEGT come from the germline V gene. This CDR3 has 14 residues. Trimming took 5 bases from V and 0 from J, leaving 11 bases between them. CDR3 in amino acids: CASSPPGSSYEQYF. The CDR3 DNA reads TGTGCCAGCAGTCCCCCGGGTTCCTCCTACGAGCAGTACTTC.

This clone appeared a single time. This chain connects TRBV5-6 to TRBJ1-3, with D uncertain. V dropped 2 bases and J dropped 3 bases, with 6 bases sitting between them. The CDR3 runs 13 residues. Germline lookup yields CDR1 SGHDT and CDR2 YYEEEE. CDR3 residues: CASSFGVGNTIYF. CDR3 nucleotide sequence: TGTGCCAGCAGCTTCGGGGTTGGAAACACCATATATTTT. Combining the CDR3 with reference TRBV5-6 and TRBJ1-3 gives the whole variable domain DAGVTQSPTHLIKTRGQQVTLRCSPKSGHDTVSWYQQALGQGPQFIFQYYEEEERQRGNFPDRFSGHQFPNYSSELNVNALLLGDSALYLCASSFGVGNTIYFGEGSWLTVV.

The V gene is TRBV6-1, the J gene TRBJ2-3; D perhaps matches TRBD2 (6 bases). CDR3 length equals 15 residues. V was shortened by 2 bases and J by 1 base, with 10 bases between the two germline ends. Germline V gene sequence: CDR1 MNHNS, CDR2 SASEGT. CDR3 nucleotide sequence: TGTGCCAGCAGTGAACGGGAGTGGGGCACAGATACGCAGTATTTT. Its protein product is CASSEREWGTDTQYF.

This clone was observed a handful of times. The chain combines TRBV9 with TRBJ2-7; maybe TRBD2 (6 bases). Per germline, CDR1 SGDLS and CDR2 YYNGEE. The CDR3 length is 15 residues. V was clipped by 0 bases and J by 2 bases, with 12 bases between them. Here the CDR3 DNA reads TGTGCCAGCAGCGTAGAGGGCAGGGAGGCCTACGAGCAGTACTTC. Residues: CASSVEGREAYEQYF. The full variable domain, with the rest looked up from reference TRBV9 and TRBJ2-7, is DSGVTQTPKHLITATGQRVTLRCSPRSGDLSVYWYQQSLDQGLQFLIQYYNGEERAKGNILERFSAQQFPDLHSELNLSSLELGDSALYFCASSVEGREAYEQYFGPGTRLTVT.

The V call is TRBV5-4, the J call TRBJ2-3; TRBD2 matches 14 bases. The CDR3 length is 16 residues. J was trimmed by 4 bases and V by 4 bases; bases with no gene match: 5. In germline, CDR1 is SGHNT, CDR2 YYREEE (reference sequence). CDR3 loop: CASSIPGLAGADTQYF. Here the CDR3 DNA reads TGTGCCAGCAGCATTCCGGGACTAGCGGGGGCAGATACGCAGTATTTT. The full variable domain, completed using reference TRBV5-4 and TRBJ2-3, is ETGVTQSPTHLIKTRGQQVTLRCSSQSGHNTVSWYQQALGQGPQFIFQYYREEENGRGNFPPRFSGLQFPNYSSELNVNALELDDSALYLCASSIPGLAGADTQYFGPGTRLTVL.

The chain has TRBV28 and TRBJ2-3, with D perhaps matching TRBD2 (5 bases). Per the germline V gene, CDR1 is MDHEN and CDR2 is SYDVKM. This CDR3 has 13 amino acids. V was clipped by 8 bases and J by 2 bases, with 11 bases between them. The CDR3 sequence: CASCRDYTDTQYF. CDR3 coding DNA: TGTGCCAGCTGCCGCGACTACACAGATACGCAGTATTTT.

The chain combines TRBV7-3 with TRBJ2-7; the match to TRBD1 covers 7 bases. The length of the CDR3 is 15 residues. Looked up from germline, CDR1 is SGHTA and CDR2 is FQGTGA. Unmatched junction bases numbered 2, after V lost 0 bases and J lost 0 bases. DNA for the CDR3: TGTGCCAGCAGCTTAACGTCAGGGGGCTCCTACGAGCAGTACTTC. Amino acid sequence: CASSLTSGGSYEQYF.

The chain links TRBV10-1 to TRBJ2-3; D not resolved. The V gene lost 5 bases and the J gene lost 12 bases, with 12 bases spanning the gap. The CDR3 is 11 amino acids. Germline CDR1 is WNHNN and CDR2 is SYGVQD (reference sequence). The CDR3, as DNA: TGCGCCAGCAGTAACCTGGGCCCTCAGTATTTT. This codes for CASSNLGPQYF.

CDR3 sequence: CASRGGQSGTEAFF. CDR3 in DNA: TGTGCCAGCAGGGGGGGACAATCGGGGACTGAAGCTTTCTTT. The chain joins TRBV2 to TRBJ1-1; D is perhaps TRBD1 (6 bases). Germline loops: CDR1 SNHLY, CDR2 FYNNEI. Trimming left V 6 bases short and J 5 bases short, with 16 bases between. CDR3 size: 14 residues. Looking up the rest from reference TRBV2 and TRBJ1-1 gives the full variable domain: EPEVTQTPSHQVTQMGQEVILRCVPISNHLYFYWYRQILGQKVEFLVSFYNNEISEKSEIFDDQFSVERPDGSNFTLKIRSTKLEDSAMYFCASRGGQSGTEAFFGQGTRLTVV.

This chain connects TRBV19 to TRBJ2-5, with 7 nucleotides matching TRBD1. The V gene end was trimmed by 8 bases and the J gene end by 4 bases; junction bases not matched to a gene: 10. Germline-derived CDR1 and CDR2 are LNHDA and SQIVND (reference sequence). This CDR3 has 14 amino acids. This chain's CDR3 is CASSKPTGSETQYF. CDR3 bases: TGTGCCAGTTCTAAGCCGACAGGGTCAGAGACCCAGTACTTC.

J is TRBJ2-7 and V is TRBV27; no firm D call. Germline V gene lookup returns CDR1 MNHEY and CDR2 SMNVEV (reference sequence). The CDR3 length is 15 residues. The V gene lost 0 bases and the J gene lost 0 bases, with 9 bases spanning the gap. In DNA form, the CDR3 reads TGTGCCAGCAGTTTATCGGCGCAGGTCTCCTACGAGCAGTACTTC. Its protein product is CASSLSAQVSYEQYF.

J is TRBJ2-1 and V is TRBV13; D is perhaps TRBD2 (7 bases). V was cut by 3 bases and J by 2 bases, with 14 bases left in between. This CDR3 has 16 amino acids. Germline CDR1 is PRHDT and CDR2 is FYEKMQ (reference sequence). This CDR3 is CASSFRGGEPYNEQFF. The CDR3, as DNA: TGTGCCAGCAGCTTCCGAGGGGGGGAACCCTACAATGAGCAGTTCTTC.

This chain joins TRBV5-1 and TRBJ1-3, with D unclear. Germline lookup yields CDR1 SGHRS and CDR2 YFSETQ. V was clipped by 3 bases and J by 0 bases, with 7 bases between them. The CDR3 sequence is 14 residues long. The CDR3 DNA is TGCGCCAGCAGCTCGGGGTCCTCTGGAAACACCATATATTTT. This codes for CASSSGSSGNTIYF.

V gene TRBV15 combines with J gene TRBJ2-7; 11 nucleotides line up with TRBD1. Looked up from germline, CDR1 is LNHNV and CDR2 is YYDKDF (reference sequence). Germline trimming cut 3 bases from V and 5 bases from J; bases unmatched to any gene: 0. The CDR3 is made up of 13 amino acids. CDR3 region: CATSRGQGDEQYF. DNA of the CDR3: TGTGCCACCAGCAGGGGACAGGGGGACGAGCAGTACTTC.

The V and J genes are TRBV10-2 and TRBJ2-3, with 10 nucleotides matching TRBD2. CDR1 and CDR2 from the germline V gene are WSHSY and SAAADI. Losses at the gene ends were 5 bases for V and 7 bases for J; bases not matched to a gene: 18. This CDR3 has 18 amino acids. The CDR3: CASSKTSGNPQGTYTQYF. In DNA, the CDR3 is TGCGCCAGCAGTAAAACTAGCGGGAATCCCCAGGGAACTTATACGCAGTATTTT.

The chain joins TRBV29-1 to TRBJ2-7, with 8 bases lining up with TRBD1. From germline, CDR1 is SQVTM and CDR2 ANQGSEA. The V segment lost 6 bases and the J segment 4 bases; nucleotides outside the gene matches: 11. The CDR3 runs to 14 residues. Here the CDR3 DNA reads TGCAGCGTAGACGCACAGGGGGAAAGGTACGAGCAGTACTTC. Translation gives CSVDAQGERYEQYF.

The DNA for the CDR3 is TGTGCCAGCACCTTGGGGGGAAGTACTGAAGCTTTCTTT. Translation gives CASTLGGSTEAFF. The V and J genes are TRBV28 and TRBJ1-1, with a weak D call TRBD1 (5 bases). Germline V gives CDR1 MDHEN, CDR2 SYDVKM. The V gene lost 7 bases and the J gene lost 5 bases, with 14 bases spanning the gap. The CDR3 sequence is 13 residues long.

The V call is TRBV10-2, the J call TRBJ2-1; 7 bases agree with TRBD2. CDR1 and CDR2 (germline): WSHSY, SAAADI. Trimming took 6 bases from V and 3 from J; bases not matched to a gene: 5. The CDR3 loop spans 14 amino acids. In DNA form, the CDR3 reads TGCGCCAGCAGGAGGGACTACCACTACAATGAGCAGTTCTTC. Translation: CASRRDYHYNEQFF.